Listed here are 20 T cell receptor beta chains from one sample, sequenced in a study of immune cell composition in non-small cell lung cancer. Normal lung sampling was at least 3 cm from the tumour, as distant as possible. Data came from immunoSEQ multiplex PCR; TCRdb stores just in-frame clones and leaves some out. The table has about 4,000 clones, about three quarters seen once. Sequenced material: non-adjacent lung tissue. These receptor sequences come from a human donor with non-small cell lung cancer.

This clone was seen once. The gene calls are TRBV9 and TRBJ1-4; D possibly corresponds to TRBD1 (5 bases). Trimming left V 4 bases short and J 7 bases short, with 17 bases between. The CDR3 length is 15 residues. Germline CDR1 is SGDLS and CDR2 is YYNGEE. CDR3 in DNA: TGTGCCAGCAGCCCTCGGGGGGTTCAAGGTGAAAAACTGTTTTTT. Translating gives CASSPRGVQGEKLFF.

The CDR3 DNA reads TGTGCCAGCAGCTTAGGGCACCTCGACAGGGAGCAGTTCTTC. Translating gives CASSLGHLDREQFF. The chain is built from TRBV11-3 and TRBJ2-1; D perhaps matches TRBD1 (6 bases). CDR3 length: 14 residues. V lost 1 base to trimming and J lost 10 bases, with 14 bases between them. CDR1 is SGHNT, CDR2 YENEEA, per germline.

The rearrangement joins TRBV6-5 to TRBJ2-2; 13 bases are a match to TRBD2. The CDR3 runs 15 residues. Germline CDR1 is MNHEY and CDR2 is SVGAGI. Unmatched junction bases numbered 1, after V lost 4 bases and J lost 5 bases. The CDR3 nucleotides read TGTGCCAGCAGTTTGGGACTAGCGGGGACCGGGGAGCTGTTTTTT. It codes for CASSLGLAGTGELFF.

The chain links TRBV19 to TRBJ2-7; 10 bases align to TRBD1. Per the germline V gene, CDR1 is LNHDA and CDR2 is SQIVND (reference sequence). The CDR3 spans 15 residues. Trimming at V came to 5 bases and at J to 1 base, leaving 5 bases not matched to a gene. The CDR3 reads CASSPGTGDSYEQYF. In DNA, the CDR3 is TGTGCCAGTAGTCCCGGGACAGGGGATTCCTACGAGCAGTACTTC.

The table lists this clone with a few counts. The chain employs TRBV10-3 and TRBJ1-5, with D possibly being TRBD1 (6 bases). Trimming stripped 6 bases from V and 10 bases from J, with 19 bases between. The CDR3 contains 14 residues. Germline V gene sequence: CDR1 ENHRY, CDR2 SYGVKD. Written as DNA, the CDR3 is TGTGCCATCAGCCGGGACCCCCAGGGACAACCCCAGCATTTT. Translation gives CAISRDPQGQPQHF.

The V and J genes are TRBV10-3 and TRBJ1-2; the match to TRBD1 covers 10 bases. This CDR3 has 14 amino acids. The ends lost 4 bases at V and 8 bases at J; junction bases unmatched: 7. Germline CDR1 is ENHRY and CDR2 is SYGVKD. In DNA, the CDR3 is TGTGCCATCAGTGGGGGACAGGGGCCTAGGGGCTACACCTTC. It codes for CAISGGQGPRGYTF.

The chain combines TRBV11-3 with TRBJ2-2, with D possibly being TRBD2 (6 bases). The V end was cut by 4 bases, the J end by 1 base, with 13 bases between. CDR3 length: 16 residues. Germline V gene sequence: CDR1 SGHNT, CDR2 YENEEA. The CDR3 DNA is TGTGCCAGCAGCTCCGGGCTAGCGAGGAACACCGGGGAGCTGTTTTTT. Amino acids: CASSSGLARNTGELFF. Together with reference TRBV11-3 and TRBJ2-2, the CDR3 gives the full variable domain: EAGVVQSPRYKIIEKKQPVAFWCNPISGHNTLYWYLQNLGQGPELLIRYENEEAVDDSQLPKDRFSAERLKGVDSTLKIQPAELGDSAVYLCASSSGLARNTGELFFGEGSRLTVL.

The genes are TRBV5-4 and TRBJ1-4, with D possibly being TRBD1 (6 bases). CDR3 length equals 15 residues. Germline V gives CDR1 SGHNT, CDR2 YYREEE (reference sequence). Trimming took off 5 bases at V and 10 bases at J, with 21 bases between the two ends. DNA of the CDR3: TGTGCCAGCAGTTATAGACAGGAGCAATCTGGAAAACTGTTTTTT. This sequence encodes CASSYRQEQSGKLFF.

The gene calls are TRBV7-9 and TRBJ1-1, with 7 bases that match TRBD1. Germline V lookup: CDR1 SEHNR, CDR2 FQNEAQ (reference sequence). J lost 5 bases, V lost 5 bases, and 8 bases had no gene match. CDR3 length: 14 amino acids. CDR3 loop: CASSPSGQRTEAFF. DNA of the CDR3: TGTGCCAGCAGCCCCTCGGGACAGCGAACTGAAGCTTTCTTT.

This clone was seen a few times. J is TRBJ2-2 and V is TRBV27; tentative D call: TRBD1 (6 bases). The CDR3 has 13 amino acids. In germline, CDR1 is MNHEY, CDR2 SMNVEV (reference sequence). Trimming pared 5 bases from V and 4 bases from J, leaving 8 bases between. DNA for the CDR3: TGTGCCAGCAGTACCAGGGGCACCGGGGAGCTGTTTTTT. Its protein product is CASSTRGTGELFF.

This rearrangement joins TRBV4-2 to TRBJ1-5; D might be TRBD1 (6 bases). Germline V gene sequence: CDR1 LGHNA, CDR2 YNFKEQ. The CDR3 runs to 15 residues. Trimming stripped 5 bases from V and 5 bases from J, with 16 bases between. The CDR3 region has the DNA TGTGCCAGCAGCGCGGGGGCGGCAGGGGATCAGCCCCAGCATTTT. This translates into CASSAGAAGDQPQHF.

The chain combines TRBV6-5 with TRBJ1-2; 7 bases agree with TRBD1. The CDR3 consists of 13 residues. Trimming cost V 4 bases and J 4 bases; bases outside gene matches: 3. CDR1 and CDR2 from the germline V gene are MNHEY and SVGAGI. CDR3 coding DNA: TGTGCCAGCAGTTCCACAGGGGTCTATGGCTACACCTTC. It is translated as CASSSTGVYGYTF.

This chain joins TRBV7-6 and TRBJ1-3; maybe TRBD1 (6 bases). V was pared by 5 bases and J by 9 bases, with 20 bases between. Germline assignment: CDR1 SGHVS and CDR2 FNYEAQ. CDR3 length equals 15 residues. CDR3 DNA sequence: TGTGCCAGCAGCCTAGATGCAGGGGCCCCGCTCACCATATATTTT. Protein product: CASSLDAGAPLTIYF.

The rearrangement joins TRBV7-6 to TRBJ2-1, with unresolved D. Germline CDR1 is SGHVS and CDR2 is FNYEAQ. V was pared by 2 bases and J by 8 bases, with 10 bases between. This CDR3 spans 13 amino acids. CDR3 protein: CASSLRNRDEQFF. The CDR3 coding sequence is TGTGCCAGCAGCTTAAGAAATCGAGATGAGCAGTTCTTC.

The V call is TRBV11-3, the J call TRBJ2-5, with 9 bases lining up with TRBD1. Losses at the gene ends were 5 bases for V and 4 bases for J; bases not matched to a gene: 5. Germline lookup yields CDR1 SGHNT and CDR2 YENEEA. The CDR3 spans 14 residues. This chain's CDR3 is CASSLQGAGETQYF. For the CDR3, the DNA is TGTGCCAGCAGCCTACAGGGGGCGGGAGAGACCCAGTACTTC.

V is TRBV4-1 and J is TRBJ2-7; D not resolved. Germline CDR1 MGHRA, CDR2 YSYEKL. CDR3 length: 18 residues. Trimming removed 0 bases from V and 3 bases from J, with 21 bases in between. In DNA form, the CDR3 reads TGCGCCAGCAGCCAAGATTGGAGAAGCTCACGGTTCGTCTACGAGCAGTACTTC. Encoded protein: CASSQDWRSSRFVYEQYF.

The gene calls are TRBV5-1 and TRBJ2-2; 8 nucleotides agree with TRBD1. The trim removed 4 bases at V and 1 base at J, leaving 6 bases unmatched. Germline V lookup: CDR1 SGHRS, CDR2 YFSETQ. This CDR3 is built from 16 residues. CDR3 bases: TGCGCCAGCAGCCCTCAGGGGGCGCGGAACACCGGGGAGCTGTTTTTT. It is translated as CASSPQGARNTGELFF.

This clone was counted only a few times. The chain employs TRBV7-2 and TRBJ2-1, with D tentatively TRBD1 (5 bases). Trimming took off 3 bases at V and 5 bases at J, with 8 bases between the two ends. This CDR3 has 13 residues. Germline V gene lookup returns CDR1 SGHTA and CDR2 FQGNSA. In DNA form, the CDR3 reads TGTGCCAGCAGCTTGACAGTAGACAATGAGCAGTTCTTC. Its translation is CASSLTVDNEQFF.

The chain employs TRBV30 and TRBJ2-3; 13 nucleotides match TRBD2. The J segment lost 4 bases and the V segment lost 0 bases, leaving 4 bases of the junction unmatched. The V gene's germline CDR1 is GTSNPN and CDR2 SVGIG (reference sequence). The CDR3 has 16 residues. In nucleotides, the CDR3 is TGTGCCTGGAGTGTACGACTAGCGGGAGGATCAGATACGCAGTATTTT. Amino acids: CAWSVRLAGGSDTQYF.

The rearrangement uses TRBV6-5 and TRBJ1-2; a possible D gene is TRBD1 (6 bases). Germline assignment: CDR1 MNHEY and CDR2 SVGAGI. The CDR3 has 13 amino acids. V shed 4 bases and J shed 7 bases, with 13 bases lying between them. CDR3 DNA: TGTGCCAGCAGTTCCACAGGGCCTGCTGGCTACACCTTC. It encodes CASSSTGPAGYTF.